Listed here are 21 T cell receptor beta chains from one sample, sequenced in a study of T cells in localized non-small cell lung cancer. Clones were read by immunoSEQ multiplex PCR, and TCRdb kept only the in-frame ones, dropping some. This table has 14,000 or so clones, approximately 89% appearing once. The sample in question was peripheral blood mononuclear cells, obtained before any cancer treatment. These receptors all come from a man between 40 and 70 years old with stage III lung adenocarcinoma.

The chain joins TRBV5-1 to TRBJ2-5, with a tentative D call TRBD1 (5 bases). V was trimmed by 1 base and J by 2 bases, leaving 12 bases between them. The CDR3 contains 15 residues. CDR1 and CDR2 from the germline V gene are SGHRS and YFSETQ. CDR3 loop: CASSLYAGFQETQYF. CDR3 nucleotides: TGCGCCAGCAGCTTGTATGCAGGGTTTCAAGAGACCCAGTACTTC. The full variable domain, in which reference TRBV5-1 and TRBJ2-5 provide the parts outside the CDR3, is KAGVTQTPRYLIKTRGQQVTLSCSPISGHRSVSWYQQTPGQGLQFLFEYFSETQRNKGNFPGRFSGRQFSNSRSEMNVSTLELGDSALYLCASSLYAGFQETQYFGPGTRLLVL.

This chain joins TRBV7-3 and TRBJ2-3; either TRBD1 or TRBD2 may fit D (5 bases each). The germline V and J ends were trimmed by 5 bases and 4 bases, with 22 bases remaining between them. The germline V gene has CDR1 SGHTA and CDR2 FQGTGA. This CDR3 comprises 17 residues. CDR3: CASSQNAASRGADTQYF. The CDR3 nucleotides read TGTGCCAGCAGCCAAAACGCCGCCTCCCGAGGGGCAGATACGCAGTATTTT.

The rearrangement links TRBV7-2 to TRBJ1-2; D remains unclear. This CDR3 region has 15 residues. CDR1 SGHTA and CDR2 FQGNSA come from the germline V gene. With 1 base removed from V and 0 bases from J, the gap between germline ends came to 9 bases. CDR3 protein: CASSLERKSNYGYTF. DNA for the CDR3: TGTGCCAGCAGCTTAGAGAGGAAATCTAACTATGGCTACACCTTC.

V is TRBV7-2 and J is TRBJ2-5; D is perhaps TRBD1 (5 bases). Germline V gives CDR1 SGHTA, CDR2 FQGNSA. CDR3 size: 14 residues. V lost 5 bases, J lost 6 bases, and 16 bases lay in between. CDR3 sequence: CASSNRLGVKTQYF. For the CDR3, the DNA is TGTGCCAGCAGCAACCGGTTAGGGGTGAAGACCCAGTACTTC.

V and J are TRBV9 and TRBJ2-3; D is undetermined. V was trimmed by 3 bases and J by 1 base, leaving 9 bases between them. CDR1 SGDLS and CDR2 YYNGEE come from the germline V gene. This CDR3 region has 14 residues. The CDR3 nucleotides read TGTGCCAGCAGCGGGACCTTTGGCACAGATACGCAGTATTTT. Translated: CASSGTFGTDTQYF.

The rearrangement links TRBV10-3 to TRBJ2-7; D tentatively fits TRBD1 or TRBD2 (5 bases each). V dropped 6 bases and J dropped 6 bases, with 9 bases sitting between them. This CDR3 spans 11 amino acids. The V gene's germline CDR1 is ENHRY and CDR2 SYGVKD. In DNA form, the CDR3 reads TGTGCCATCAGCTCAGGGACCGAGCAGTACTTC. Amino acids: CAISSGTEQYF.

CDR3 protein: CASSLIRGPSYEQYF. The CDR3 nucleotides are TGTGCCAGCAGCTTAATCCGGGGTCCTTCCTACGAGCAGTACTTC. The chain uses TRBV11-2 and TRBJ2-7, with D possibly TRBD2 on 5 matching bases. Germline V gives CDR1 SGHAT, CDR2 FQNNGV. With 2 bases removed from V and 1 base from J, the gap between germline ends came to 12 bases. This CDR3 contains 15 residues.

This clone was recorded once. The chain is built from TRBV7-9 and TRBJ1-2, with D hard to call. Trimming removed 5 bases at V and 7 bases at J, with 17 bases between. Germline V CDR1 and CDR2: SEHNR, FQNEAQ (reference sequence). The CDR3 extends over 14 amino acids. In DNA form, the CDR3 reads TGTGCCAGCAGCCCGCCCGGACTGATTTCTGGCTACACCTTC. It encodes CASSPPGLISGYTF.

This chain joins TRBV11-1 and TRBJ2-5; D is uncertain. This CDR3 has 15 residues. The V end was cut by 3 bases, the J end by 9 bases, with 20 bases between. Germline loops: CDR1 SGHAT, CDR2 FQDESV (reference sequence). CDR3 in DNA: TGTGCCAGCAGCTTTGAGTCGACGGGCCGGTTTCCCCAGTACTTC. Residues: CASSFESTGRFPQYF.

This sequence joins TRBV5-5 and TRBJ1-2, with D perhaps TRBD1 (6 bases). The germline V and J ends were trimmed by 4 bases and 5 bases, with 15 bases remaining between them. CDR3 length equals 14 residues. Germline V gene data show CDR1 as SGHKS and CDR2 as YYEKEE (reference sequence). The CDR3 sequence is CASSAQQGRYGYTF. CDR3 DNA sequence: TGTGCCAGCAGCGCGCAACAGGGAAGGTATGGCTACACCTTC.

For this clone: The sample contains more than one DNA sequence encoding this CDR3. The chain has TRBV6-5 and TRBJ2-7; D is unclear. The CDR3 sequence is 11 residues long. The germline gives CDR1 MNHEY, CDR2 SVGAGI. V was clipped by 0 bases and J by 5 bases, with 2 bases between them. The CDR3 reads CASSYSDEQYF. CDR3 nucleotide sequence: TGTGCCAGCAGTTACTCGGACGAGCAGTACTTC.

The chain carries TRBV13 and TRBJ2-1; maybe TRBD1 (6 bases). Looked up from germline, CDR1 is PRHDT and CDR2 is FYEKMQ (reference sequence). This CDR3 has 13 residues. Deletions cut 10 bases from V and 10 bases from J, with 20 bases between. CDR3 residues: CATNQGLKGEQFF. CDR3 DNA: TGTGCCACCAACCAGGGGCTCAAGGGCGAGCAGTTCTTC.

V and J are TRBV30 and TRBJ2-7; 9 bases match TRBD1. V was clipped by 0 bases and J by 5 bases; unmatched bases: 5. The germline gives CDR1 GTSNPN, CDR2 SVGIG (reference sequence). The CDR3 is 14 residues long. The chain's CDR3 is CAWSVGTGRHEQYF. The CDR3 DNA reads as TGTGCCTGGAGTGTAGGGACAGGGAGGCACGAGCAGTACTTC. Complete variable domain (other parts from reference TRBV30 and TRBJ2-7): SQTIHQWPATLVQPVGSPLSLECTVEGTSNPNLYWYRQAAGRGLQLLFYSVGIGQISSEVPQNLSASRPQDRQFILSSKKLLLSDSGFYLCAWSVGTGRHEQYFGPGTRLTVT.

This CDR3 is CASSLGPGVGADTQYF. CDR3 nucleotide sequence: TGTGCCAGCAGCTTAGGTCCAGGGGTCGGCGCAGATACGCAGTATTTT. This chain links TRBV7-2 with TRBJ2-3, with a tentative D call TRBD1 (6 bases). V was pared by 1 base and J by 4 bases, with 15 bases between. The length of the CDR3 is 16 residues. Germline V gene lookup returns CDR1 SGHTA and CDR2 FQGNSA.

A note on this clone: The junction differs from germline at one of its ends, possibly a read error. The sample carries other DNA sequences with the same CDR3. This chain's CDR3 is CASSLRGLVSTYEQYF. The CDR3 DNA sequence: TGCGCTAGCAGCTTGAGGGGACTAGTTAGTACCTACGAGCAGTACTTC. V usage is TRBV5-1 and J usage is TRBJ2-7; 8 bases fit TRBD2. CDR1 and CDR2 from the germline V gene are SGHRS and YFSETQ. CDR3 length equals 16 residues.

The chain has TRBV2 and TRBJ2-3, with 8 nucleotides matching TRBD1. Germline V gene sequence: CDR1 SNHLY, CDR2 FYNNEI. This CDR3 comprises 15 residues. Trimming took 5 bases from V and 4 from J; bases not matched to a gene: 8. CDR3 in DNA: TGTGCCAGCAGTCCCTGGACAGGGAGTGCAGATACGCAGTATTTT. As protein: CASSPWTGSADTQYF.

The chain is built from TRBV19 and TRBJ2-1; 9 bases map to TRBD2. This CDR3 contains 18 residues. Unmatched junction bases numbered 16, after V lost 5 bases and J lost 5 bases. Germline values: CDR1 LNHDA, CDR2 SQIVND (reference sequence). CDR3 DNA sequence: TGTGCCAGTAGTGCGATCATGAGGGCGGGAGGGCTCCACAATGAGCAGTTCTTC. Amino acid sequence: CASSAIMRAGGLHNEQFF.

This rearrangement joins TRBV30 to TRBJ2-7; maybe TRBD2 (5 bases). Looked up from germline, CDR1 is GTSNPN and CDR2 is SVGIG (reference sequence). The CDR3 spans 13 residues. V was pared by 5 bases and J by 2 bases, with 13 bases between. CDR3 bases: TGTGCCTGGTCTACGGACTGGGCCTACGAGCAGTACTTC. It specifies CAWSTDWAYEQYF.

The chain combines TRBV7-8 with TRBJ2-5; TRBD2 matches 13 bases. From germline, CDR1 is SGHVS and CDR2 FQNEAQ. The V gene end was trimmed by 1 base and the J gene end by 5 bases; junction bases not matched to a gene: 4. This CDR3 comprises 16 residues. The CDR3 bases are TGTGCCAGCAGCTTAGGGACTAGCGGGAGTGGGGAGACCCAGTACTTC. Translation gives CASSLGTSGSGETQYF.

The chain couples TRBV7-9 to TRBJ2-3; no definite D call. This CDR3 has 13 residues. Trimming cost V 7 bases and J 2 bases, with 10 bases left between them. CDR1 SEHNR and CDR2 FQNEAQ come from the germline V gene (reference sequence). The CDR3 is CASKESPTDTQYF. The CDR3, as DNA: TGTGCCAGCAAGGAAAGCCCCACAGATACGCAGTATTTT.

This sequence joins TRBV27 and TRBJ2-5; the D gene is possibly TRBD2 (5 bases). The V and J ends lost 5 bases and 1 base respectively, with 14 bases between them. CDR1 and CDR2 (germline): MNHEY, SMNVEV (reference sequence). The CDR3 is 15 residues long. CDR3 nucleotide sequence: TGTGCCAGCAGTCCCCTGCTAAGCGGCCAAGAGACCCAGTACTTC. Its translation is CASSPLLSGQETQYF.